Shown below are 13 T cell receptor beta chains from a single sample sequenced in a study of shared clonotypes between healthy human individuals. Cells designated naive CD8 were CD45RO-negative and were positively selected for CCR7, with terminally differentiated effector memory CD45RA+ cells excluded. This table comes from immunoSEQ multiplex PCR, and its TCRdb copy is limited to in-frame clones, with some not included. The sample carries millions of clones, under 95% recorded once. Sequencing was performed on naive CD8+ T cells from PBMCs. The receptors were gathered from a man aged 18 to 30 in good health. Some clones in this sample may be carry-over from other donors' samples.

Details on this clone: Other nucleotide sequences in the sample specify the same CDR3. The chain carries TRBV9 and TRBJ2-7, with no clear D. V shed 1 base and J shed 0 bases, with 8 bases lying between them. The CDR3 is 14 amino acids. Germline CDR1 SGDLS, CDR2 YYNGEE. CDR3 DNA sequence: TGTGCCAGCAGCGTATCTTCTAGCTCCTACGAGCAGTACTTC. Amino acid sequence: CASSVSSSSYEQYF.

The chain is built from TRBV7-8 and TRBJ1-2, with no clear D. Germline CDR1 SGHVS, CDR2 FQNEAQ. This CDR3 has 16 residues. Trimming stripped 2 bases from V and 2 bases from J, with 15 bases between. The CDR3 bases are TGTGCCAGCAGCTTAAGGAGCCGAGGATCGAACTATGGCTACACCTTC. This sequence encodes CASSLRSRGSNYGYTF.

The rearrangement links TRBV9 to TRBJ2-7, with D tentatively TRBD2 (6 bases). Per germline, CDR1 SGDLS and CDR2 YYNGEE. Deletions cut 2 bases from V and 1 base from J, with 19 bases between. The CDR3 spans 17 residues. CDR3 bases: TGTGCCAGCAGCGTCCAACAGGTGGCTAGCGCATCCTACGAGCAGTACTTC. It codes for CASSVQQVASASYEQYF.

The rearrangement uses TRBV28 and TRBJ2-5; no clear D gene. The length of the CDR3 is 12 residues. The V gene's germline CDR1 is MDHEN and CDR2 SYDVKM. V lost 7 bases and J lost 3, with 9 bases in between. This CDR3 is CASTPPKETQYF. The CDR3, as DNA: TGTGCCAGCACCCCCCCCAAAGAGACCCAGTACTTC. Together with reference TRBV28 and TRBJ2-5, the CDR3 gives the full variable domain: DVKVTQSSRYLVKRTGEKVFLECVQDMDHENMFWYRQDPGLGLRLIYFSYDVKMKEKGDIPEGYSVSREKKERFSLILESASTNQTSMYLCASTPPKETQYFGPGTRLLVL.

The V and J genes are TRBV7-3 and TRBJ2-1; D may correspond to TRBD1 or TRBD2 (5 bases each). Between the trimmed V and J ends, which lost 2 bases and 0 bases, there was a span of 14 bases. CDR1 and CDR2 from the germline V gene are SGHTA and FQGTGA. The CDR3 totals 17 residues. CDR3 region: CASSLWGGSSSYNEQFF. Written as DNA, the CDR3 is TGTGCCAGCAGCTTATGGGGCGGGTCGAGCTCCTACAATGAGCAGTTCTTC.

This chain uses TRBV27 with TRBJ2-7; D unresolved. This CDR3 is 14 amino acids long. Germline assignment: CDR1 MNHEY and CDR2 SMNVEV (reference sequence). Between the trimmed V and J ends, which lost 3 bases and 5 bases, there was a span of 14 bases. The CDR3 loop reads CASSFLGNIHEQYF. Written as DNA, the CDR3 is TGTGCCAGCAGTTTCTTAGGGAATATCCACGAGCAGTACTTC.

This chain links TRBV4-3 with TRBJ2-1; the match to TRBD1 covers 10 bases. Germline V lookup: CDR1 LGHNA, CDR2 YSLEER. V shed 4 bases, J shed 9 bases, and the junction held 12 bases outside the gene matches. The CDR3 has 16 amino acids. CDR3 in DNA: TGCGCCAGCAGCCCCACTTCCGGGACAGGGGCAACTGAGCAGTTCTTC. The encoded protein is CASSPTSGTGATEQFF.

The J gene is TRBJ2-1, the V gene TRBV29-1; a weak D match, TRBD2 (5 bases). This CDR3 comprises 15 residues. The germline V and J ends were trimmed by 8 bases and 8 bases, with 25 bases remaining between them. CDR1 and CDR2 (germline): SQVTM, ANQGSEA. The CDR3 loop is CSFLGIVPGGYEQFF. DNA for the CDR3: TGCAGCTTTTTGGGCATAGTGCCTGGAGGCTATGAGCAGTTCTTC.

The rearrangement uses TRBV9 and TRBJ2-7; D is unclear. V was clipped by 0 bases and J by 3 bases, with 10 bases between them. The CDR3 is 14 residues long. CDR1 SGDLS and CDR2 YYNGEE come from the germline V gene. In nucleotides, the CDR3 is TGTGCCAGCAGCGTAGGCAGAAGGGACTACGAGCAGTACTTC. As protein: CASSVGRRDYEQYF.

The rearrangement joins TRBV29-1 to TRBJ2-5, with 7 nucleotides matching TRBD1. There are 15 residues in the CDR3. The germline gives CDR1 SQVTM, CDR2 ANQGSEA. The V gene end was trimmed by 4 bases and the J gene end by 0 bases; junction bases not matched to a gene: 8. CDR3 amino acids: CSVAQTGMYQETQYF. The DNA of the CDR3 is TGCAGCGTTGCCCAGACAGGGATGTACCAAGAGACCCAGTACTTC.

The chain is built from TRBV27 and TRBJ2-7; D not resolved. The CDR3 spans 15 residues. V shed 3 bases and J shed 0 bases, with 12 bases lying between them. Germline V gene sequence: CDR1 MNHEY, CDR2 SMNVEV (reference sequence). The CDR3 protein is CASSLRLPPSYEQYF. The CDR3 DNA is TGTGCCAGCAGTTTGCGCCTACCCCCCTCCTACGAGCAGTACTTC.

The rearrangement links TRBV29-1 to TRBJ1-5; D might be TRBD1 (5 bases). V was pared by 0 bases and J by 5 bases, with 5 bases between. The CDR3 spans 12 residues. Germline V lookup: CDR1 SQVTM, CDR2 ANQGSEA. In DNA, the CDR3 is TGCAGCGTTGAAGACAGGGATCAGCCCCAGCATTTT. Translated, it gives CSVEDRDQPQHF.

The V call is TRBV6-5, the J call TRBJ1-2; possibly TRBD1 for D (5 bases). The CDR3 has 15 amino acids. The V end was cut by 7 bases, the J end by 5 bases, with 20 bases between. The germline gives CDR1 MNHEY, CDR2 SVGAGI. The DNA for the CDR3 is TGTGCCAGCACCCTTACACCCGACAGTGAATATGGCTACACCTTC. It codes for CASTLTPDSEYGYTF.